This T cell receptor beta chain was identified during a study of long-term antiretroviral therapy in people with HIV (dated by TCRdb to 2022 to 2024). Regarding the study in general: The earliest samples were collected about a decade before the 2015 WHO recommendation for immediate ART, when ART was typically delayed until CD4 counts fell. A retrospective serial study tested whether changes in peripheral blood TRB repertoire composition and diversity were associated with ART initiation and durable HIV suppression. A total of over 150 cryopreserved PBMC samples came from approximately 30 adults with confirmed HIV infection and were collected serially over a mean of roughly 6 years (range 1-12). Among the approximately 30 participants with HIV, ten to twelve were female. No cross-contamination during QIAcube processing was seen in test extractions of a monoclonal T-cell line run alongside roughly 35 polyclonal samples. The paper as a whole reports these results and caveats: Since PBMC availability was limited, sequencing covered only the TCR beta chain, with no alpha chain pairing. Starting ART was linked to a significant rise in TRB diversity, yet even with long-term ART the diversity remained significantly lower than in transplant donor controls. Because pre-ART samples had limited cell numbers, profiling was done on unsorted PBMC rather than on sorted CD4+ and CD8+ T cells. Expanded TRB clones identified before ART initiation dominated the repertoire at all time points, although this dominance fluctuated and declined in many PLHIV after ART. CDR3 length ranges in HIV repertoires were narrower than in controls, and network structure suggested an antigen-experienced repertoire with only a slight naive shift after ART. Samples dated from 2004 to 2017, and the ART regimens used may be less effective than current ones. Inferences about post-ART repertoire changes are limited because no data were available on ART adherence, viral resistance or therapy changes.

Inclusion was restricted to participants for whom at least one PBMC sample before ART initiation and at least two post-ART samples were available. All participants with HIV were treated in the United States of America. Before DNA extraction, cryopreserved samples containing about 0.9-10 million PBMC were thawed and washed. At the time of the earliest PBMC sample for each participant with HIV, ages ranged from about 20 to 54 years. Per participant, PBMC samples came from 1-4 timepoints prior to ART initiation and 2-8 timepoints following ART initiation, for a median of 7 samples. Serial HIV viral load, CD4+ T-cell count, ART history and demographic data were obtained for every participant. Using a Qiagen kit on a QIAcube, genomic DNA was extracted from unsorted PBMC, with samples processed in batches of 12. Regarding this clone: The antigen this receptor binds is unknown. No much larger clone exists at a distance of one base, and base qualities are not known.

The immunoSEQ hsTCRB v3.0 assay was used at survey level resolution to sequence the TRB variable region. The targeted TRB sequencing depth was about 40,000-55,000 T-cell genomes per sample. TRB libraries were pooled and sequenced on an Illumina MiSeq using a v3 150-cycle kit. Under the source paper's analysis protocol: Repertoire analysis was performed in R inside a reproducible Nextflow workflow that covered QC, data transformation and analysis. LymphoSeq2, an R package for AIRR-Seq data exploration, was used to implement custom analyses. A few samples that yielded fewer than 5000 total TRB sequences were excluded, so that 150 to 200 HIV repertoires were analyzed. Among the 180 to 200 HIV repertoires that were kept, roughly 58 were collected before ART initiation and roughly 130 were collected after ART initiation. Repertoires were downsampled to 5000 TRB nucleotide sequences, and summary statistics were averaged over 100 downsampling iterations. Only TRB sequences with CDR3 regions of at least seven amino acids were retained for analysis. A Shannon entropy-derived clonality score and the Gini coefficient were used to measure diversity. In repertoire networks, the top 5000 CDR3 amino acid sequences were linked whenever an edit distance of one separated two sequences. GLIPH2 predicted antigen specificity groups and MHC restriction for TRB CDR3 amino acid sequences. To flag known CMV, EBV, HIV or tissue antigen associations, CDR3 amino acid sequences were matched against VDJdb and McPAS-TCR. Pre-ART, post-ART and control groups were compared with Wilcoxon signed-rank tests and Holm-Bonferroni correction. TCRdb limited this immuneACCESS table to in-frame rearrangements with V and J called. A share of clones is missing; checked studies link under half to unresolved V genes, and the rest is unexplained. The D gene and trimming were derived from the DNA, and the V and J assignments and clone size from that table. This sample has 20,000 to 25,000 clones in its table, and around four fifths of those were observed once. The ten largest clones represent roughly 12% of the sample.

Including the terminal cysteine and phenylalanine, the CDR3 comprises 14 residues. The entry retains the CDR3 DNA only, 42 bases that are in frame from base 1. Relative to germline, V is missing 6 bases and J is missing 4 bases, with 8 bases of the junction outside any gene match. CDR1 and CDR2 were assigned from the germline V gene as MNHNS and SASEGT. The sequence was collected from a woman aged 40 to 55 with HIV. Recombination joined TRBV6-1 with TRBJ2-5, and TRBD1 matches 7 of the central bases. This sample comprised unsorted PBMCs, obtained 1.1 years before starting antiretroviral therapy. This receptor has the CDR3 CASSPGTVRETQYF. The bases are TGTGCCAGCAGCCCCGGGACAGTGCGAGAGACCCAGTACTTC.